This note documents a single TCR beta chain sequence. The CDR3 has 11 residues. The V and J ends lost 5 bases and 8 bases respectively, with 12 bases between them. CDR1 and CDR2 from the germline V gene are GTSNPN and SVGIG (reference sequence). The data stem from a study of OX40 agonist ivuxolimab in advanced cancers. TCRdb keeps only in-frame clones here, not all; method: immunoSEQ multiplex PCR. This sample carries roughly 30,000 clones, around 90% of them seen once, and the ten largest clones take 58%. Source: CD4+ or CD8+ T cells sorted from blood, taken in a trial of the OX40 agonist ivuxolimab. J is TRBJ1-2 and V is TRBV30; D gene uncertain. The receptor was derived from an adult with an advanced solid tumor such as melanoma, head and neck, liver or kidney cancer. CDR3 in DNA: TGTGCCTGGGAAATAGGCGGCGGCTACACCTTC. Its translation is CAWEIGGGYTF.